This T cell receptor (beta chain) was obtained from a study of T-cell memory formation after mild COVID-19. This clonotype was counted at least ten times. TCRdb re-called the 5' RACE reads through MiXCR, storing one row per CDR3 protein. The sample carries more than 400,000 distinct CDR3 sequences, about 18% recorded once. The CDR3 is 11 residues long. The sequence was obtained from an adult woman who had mild COVID-19 (a few samples of this study predate the infection). Cell type and time point are not known. Material: PBMCs or a T cell subset sorted from them (not recorded which). The rearrangement joins TRBV21-1 to TRBJ2-7. TRBV21-1 is a recognized pseudogene. This chain's CDR3 is CASSKTYEQYF. The CDR3 nucleotides are TGTGCCAGCAGCAAAACCTACGAGCAGTACTTC.